These T cell receptor beta chains were read from a single sample in a study of CD8 T cells in Susac syndrome. TCRdb reprocessed the immunoSEQ multiplex PCR reads via MiXCR and lists one record per CDR3 protein. The sample contains 100,000 to 150,000 distinct CDR3 sequences, over 85% of which appear only once. Sequenced: CD8+ T cells from PBMCs. These receptor sequences come from a human donor with multiple sclerosis. CDR3s include the opening cysteine and the closing phenylalanine or tryptophan. A D gene is named only where the DNA matches it firmly. Part of the rows lack a size; the others show once, few, many or a class for expanded clones.

.,TRBV2,.,TRBJ2-7,CASSEFRPYEQYF,TGTGCCAGCAGTGAATTCCGACCATACGAGCAGTACTTC
TRBD1,TRBV7-9,.,TRBJ1-5,CASSSGTDSNQPQHF,TGTGCCAGCAGCTCCGGGACAGATAGCAATCAGCCCCAGCATTTT
.,TRBV5-6,once,TRBJ2-4,CASSFWQGNYNLAKNIQYF,TGTGCCAGCAGCTTCTGGCAGGGCAACTACAATTTAGCCAAAAACATTCAGTACTTC
.,TRBV6-5,.,TRBJ2-5,CANHQETQYF,TGTGCCAACCACCAAGAGACCCAGTACTTC
TRBD2,TRBV5-1,once,TRBJ2-1,CASTTSGGYNEQFF,TGCGCCAGTACGACTAGCGGGGGATACAATGAGCAGTTCTTC
TRBD2,TRBV4-1,.,TRBJ2-2,CASSLQPGRESTGELFF,TGCGCCAGCAGCCTCCAACCAGGGAGGGAGAGCACCGGGGAGCTGTTTTTT
TRBD1,TRBV3-1,.,TRBJ2-1,CASSRYRDRVVDEQFF,TGTGCCAGCAGCCGGTACCGGGACAGGGTAGTCGATGAGCAGTTCTTC
.,TRBV7-8,.,TRBJ2-2,CASSLTGAPWELFF,TGTGCCAGCAGCTTAACGGGGGCCCCCTGGGAGCTGTTTTTT
.,TRBV9,once,TRBJ1-2,CASSVGRGRGYGYTF,TGTGCCAGCAGCGTAGGTCGGGGCCGGGGCTATGGCTACACCTTC
.,TRBV3-1,.,TRBJ1-5,CASSHRGQGPGEPQHF,TGTGCCAGCAGCCACAGAGGTCAGGGGCCAGGGGAGCCCCAGCATTTT
.,TRBV5-5,.,TRBJ2-2,CASSPVGSGELFF,TGTGCCAGCAGCCCAGTCGGGTCCGGGGAGCTGTTTTTT
TRBD2,TRBV9,.,TRBJ2-3,CASSVSGGADTQYF,TGTGCCAGCAGCGTTTCGGGGGGGGCAGATACGCAGTATTTT
.,TRBV5-4,.,TRBJ2-4,CASSASTARAKNIQYF,TGTGCCAGCAGCGCGTCCACCGCGCGAGCCAAAAACATTCAGTACTTC
.,TRBV27,.,TRBJ1-4,CASSLSWLHNEKLFF,TGTGCCAGCAGTTTATCTTGGCTGCATAATGAAAAACTGTTTTTT
TRBD2,TRBV7-3,.,TRBJ2-3,CASSSGPGGADTQYF,TGTGCCAGCAGCTCAGGCCCGGGGGGGGCGGATACGCAGTATTTT
TRBD2,TRBV11-2,once,TRBJ2-1,CASSASGLNYNEQFF,TGTGCCAGCAGCGCTAGCGGACTCAACTACAATGAGCAGTTCTTC
TRBD2,TRBV12-3/TRBV12-4,.,TRBJ2-7,CARDARTSAYEQYF,TGTGCCAGGGACGCCCGGACTAGTGCCTACGAGCAGTACTTC
.,TRBV6-6,.,TRBJ2-3,CASRYLAADTQYF,TGTGCCAGCAGATATCTAGCTGCAGATACGCAGTATTTT
.,TRBV7-9,.,TRBJ1-1,CASSPPGGMNTEAFF,TGTGCCAGCAGCCCCCCGGGCGGAATGAACACTGAAGCTTTCTTT
.,TRBV6-5,.,TRBJ2-5,CASRATGWKETQYF,TGTGCCAGCAGGGCCACAGGTTGGAAAGAGACCCAGTACTTC
.,TRBV12-3/TRBV12-4,once,TRBJ1-2,CASSLALGTPYGYTF,TGTGCCAGCAGTTTAGCGCTCGGGACTCCCTATGGCTACACCTTC
TRBD1,TRBV13,.,TRBJ1-2,CASSLFPGQANYGYTF,TGTGCCAGCAGCTTGTTCCCGGGACAGGCTAACTATGGCTACACCTTC
.,TRBV9,.,TRBJ1-2,CASSAGDWGGYTF,TGTGCCAGCAGCGCAGGGGATTGGGGTGGCTACACCTTC
TRBD2,TRBV29-1,.,TRBJ2-1,CSVTPSGSSYNEQFF,TGCAGCGTGACCCCTAGCGGGAGCTCCTACAATGAGCAGTTCTTC
TRBD1,TRBV18,.,TRBJ2-6,CASSPRDRAFSGANVLTF,TGTGCCAGCTCACCACGGGACAGGGCCTTCTCTGGGGCCAACGTCCTGACTTTC
TRBD1,TRBV3-1,.,TRBJ1-1,CASSPWDSANTEAFF,TGTGCCAGCAGCCCCTGGGACAGCGCGAACACTGAAGCTTTCTTT
TRBD1,TRBV5-1,.,TRBJ2-3,CASSLVGTGKQYF,TGCGCCAGCAGCTTGGTAGGGACAGGGAAGCAGTATTTT
.,TRBV11-2,.,TRBJ2-1,CASSLGGEDEQFF,TGTGCCAGCAGCTTAGGGGGGGAGGATGAGCAGTTCTTC
.,TRBV9,.,TRBJ1-2,CASSGSEWGDAF,TGTGCCAGCAGCGGATCGGAATGGGGGGACGCCTTC
.,TRBV28,.,TRBJ1-1,CASSLLPQVVHTEAFF,TGTGCCAGCAGTTTACTCCCACAGGTGGTGCACACTGAAGCTTTCTTT
.,TRBV27,.,TRBJ2-2,CASTLGAPDTGELFF,TGTGCCAGCACCCTTGGGGCACCGGACACCGGGGAGCTGTTTTTT
.,TRBV6-4,.,TRBJ1-2,CASRPGEGYYGYTF,TGTGCCAGCAGGCCAGGGGAGGGGTACTATGGCTACACCTTC
.,TRBV19,.,TRBJ2-1,CASSIGGAEQFF,TGTGCCAGTAGTATAGGGGGGGCTGAGCAGTTCTTC
TRBD2,TRBV11-1,.,TRBJ2-3,CASSPSKGLAGATTSTDTQYF,TGTGCCAGCAGCCCCAGTAAAGGACTAGCGGGGGCCACCACTAGCACAGATACGCAGTATTTT
TRBD1,TRBV4-1,.,TRBJ1-4,CASSHHITGGDEKLFF,TGCGCCAGCAGCCACCACATCACAGGGGGCGATGAAAAACTGTTTTTT
TRBD2,TRBV24-1,.,TRBJ2-2,CATSDFGGAGGELFF,TGTGCCACCAGTGATTTCGGGGGGGCCGGCGGGGAGCTGTTTTTT
TRBD1,TRBV28,.,TRBJ2-7,CASRDRNLNEQYF,TGTGCCAGCAGGGACAGGAACCTTAACGAGCAGTACTTC
.,TRBV19,.,TRBJ1-5,CASSTTGTPSYSNQPQHF,TGTGCCAGTAGTACCACCGGGACACCCTCTTATAGCAATCAGCCCCAGCATTTT
.,TRBV5-1,.,TRBJ1-4,CASSPGSPKRLFF,TGCGCCAGCAGCCCAGGGTCCCCGAAGAGACTGTTTTTT
TRBD1,TRBV3-1,.,TRBJ1-2,CASSQVSPGGHGYTF,TGTGCCAGCAGCCAAGTCAGTCCAGGGGGCCATGGCTACACCTTC
.,TRBV9,.,TRBJ2-7,CASSTSRNRVHHEQYF,TGTGCCAGCAGCACAAGTAGAAACAGGGTTCATCACGAGCAGTACTTC
.,TRBV2,.,TRBJ1-1,CASRGRIGTEAFF,TGTGCCAGCCGCGGTCGAATAGGGACTGAAGCTTTCTTT
.,TRBV5-1,.,TRBJ2-2,CASSLAGETGELFF,TGCGCCAGCAGCTTGGCGGGGGAAACCGGGGAGCTGTTTTTT
.,TRBV18,.,TRBJ2-5,CASSPERETQYF,TGTGCCAGCTCACCGGAGAGGGAGACCCAGTACTTC
TRBD1,TRBV30,.,TRBJ2-1,CAWSEDRVNEQFF,TGTGCCTGGAGTGAGGACAGGGTCAATGAGCAGTTCTTC
.,TRBV7-2,once,TRBJ2-5,CASSPDTQETQYF,TGTGCCAGCAGCCCCGACACGCAAGAGACCCAGTACTTC
.,TRBV6-5,.,TRBJ2-7,CASSPQIGDLYEQYF,TGTGCCAGCAGTCCACAAATAGGGGACCTGTACGAGCAGTACTTC
TRBD1,TRBV30,.,TRBJ1-2,CAWSAKTGQGAYGYTF,TGTGCCTGGAGTGCCAAAACCGGACAGGGGGCCTATGGCTACACCTTC
.,TRBV3-1,.,TRBJ2-1,CASSSIIHNEQFF,TGTGCCAGCAGCTCGATTATACACAATGAGCAGTTCTTC
.,TRBV6-5,once,TRBJ2-1,CASSYSISLGSYNEQFF,TGTGCCAGCAGTTACTCGATTAGCCTTGGCTCCTACAATGAGCAGTTCTTC
.,TRBV12-3/TRBV12-4,.,TRBJ2-3,CASSYSPSGTDTQYF,TGTGCCAGCAGTTACAGTCCCTCTGGCACAGATACGCAGTATTTT
.,TRBV9,.,TRBJ1-1,CASNRGQGWTSNTEAFF,TGTGCCAGCAACCGCGGGCAGGGGTGGACATCGAACACTGAAGCTTTCTTT
.,TRBV3-1,.,TRBJ2-3,CASSDEDTQYF,TGTGCCAGTTCAGACGAGGATACGCAGTATTTT
.,TRBV20-1,.,TRBJ1-2,CSARHPHRTINYGYTF,TGCAGTGCTAGACACCCTCACCGGACAATCAACTATGGCTACACCTTC
.,TRBV6-5,.,TRBJ2-3,CASSYSPRDTQYF,TGTGCCAGCAGTTACTCTCCAAGAGATACGCAGTATTTT